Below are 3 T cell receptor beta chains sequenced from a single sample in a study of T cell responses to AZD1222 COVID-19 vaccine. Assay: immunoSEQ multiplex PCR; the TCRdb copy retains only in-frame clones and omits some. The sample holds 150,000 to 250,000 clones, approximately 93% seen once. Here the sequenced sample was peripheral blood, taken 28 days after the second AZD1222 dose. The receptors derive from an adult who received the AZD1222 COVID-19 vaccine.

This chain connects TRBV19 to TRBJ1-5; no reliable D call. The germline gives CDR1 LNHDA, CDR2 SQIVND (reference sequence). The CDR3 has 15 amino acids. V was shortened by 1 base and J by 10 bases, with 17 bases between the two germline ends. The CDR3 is CASSIGFRMGNPQHF. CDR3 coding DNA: TGTGCCAGTAGTATAGGGTTCCGTATGGGGAACCCCCAGCATTTT.

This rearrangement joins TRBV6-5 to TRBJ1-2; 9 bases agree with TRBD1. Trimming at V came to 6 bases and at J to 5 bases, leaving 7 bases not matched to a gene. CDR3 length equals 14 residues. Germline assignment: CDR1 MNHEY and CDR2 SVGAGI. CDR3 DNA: TGTGCCAGCAGGAAGGACAGGGGTAGTTATGGCTACACCTTC. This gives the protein CASRKDRGSYGYTF.

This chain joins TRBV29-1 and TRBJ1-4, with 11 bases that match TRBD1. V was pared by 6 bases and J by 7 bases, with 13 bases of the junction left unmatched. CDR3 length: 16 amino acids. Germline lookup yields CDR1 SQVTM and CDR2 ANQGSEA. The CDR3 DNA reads TGCAGCGTCGACAAACTTAAGGACAGGGGGCTTGAAAAACTGTTTTTT. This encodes CSVDKLKDRGLEKLFF.